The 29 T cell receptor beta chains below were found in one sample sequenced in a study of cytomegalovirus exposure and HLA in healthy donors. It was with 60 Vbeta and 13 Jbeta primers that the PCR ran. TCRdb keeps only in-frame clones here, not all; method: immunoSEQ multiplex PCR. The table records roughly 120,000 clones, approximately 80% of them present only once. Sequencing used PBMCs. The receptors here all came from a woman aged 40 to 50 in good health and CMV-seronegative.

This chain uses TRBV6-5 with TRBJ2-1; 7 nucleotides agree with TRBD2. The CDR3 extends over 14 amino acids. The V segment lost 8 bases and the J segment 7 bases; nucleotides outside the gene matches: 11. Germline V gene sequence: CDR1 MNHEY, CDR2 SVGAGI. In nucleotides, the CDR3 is TGTGCCAGCCGGCGGGGCGGGAGTGGTAATGAGCAGTTCTTC. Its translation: CASRRGGSGNEQFF.

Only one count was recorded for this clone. As DNA, the CDR3 is TGTGCCAGCAGCCCCCGCGGATGGATTGCTGAAGCTTTCTTT. Its translation: CASSPRGWIAEAFF. The chain combines TRBV7-9 with TRBJ1-1; no definite D call. The CDR3 consists of 14 residues. Germline V lookup: CDR1 SEHNR, CDR2 FQNEAQ (reference sequence). V lost 5 bases to trimming and J lost 6 bases, with 16 bases between them.

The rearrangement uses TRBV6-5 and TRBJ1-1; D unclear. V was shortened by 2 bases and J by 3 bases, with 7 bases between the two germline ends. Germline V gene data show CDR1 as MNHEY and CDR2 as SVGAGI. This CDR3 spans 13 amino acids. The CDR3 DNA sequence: TGTGCCAGCAGTTACGGGCCTGACACTGAAGCTTTCTTT. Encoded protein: CASSYGPDTEAFF.

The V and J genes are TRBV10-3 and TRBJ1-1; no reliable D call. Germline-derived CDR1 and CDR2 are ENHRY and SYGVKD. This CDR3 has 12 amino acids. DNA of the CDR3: TGTGCAAACGGAGACGGATACACTGAAGCTTTCTTT. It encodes CANGDGYTEAFF.

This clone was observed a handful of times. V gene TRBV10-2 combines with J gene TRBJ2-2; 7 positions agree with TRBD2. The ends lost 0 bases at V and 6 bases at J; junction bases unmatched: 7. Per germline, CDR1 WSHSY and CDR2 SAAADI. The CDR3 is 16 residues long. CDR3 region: CASSESGAGRAGELFF. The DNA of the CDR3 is TGCGCCAGCAGTGAGTCTGGTGCGGGGAGGGCCGGGGAGCTGTTTTTT.

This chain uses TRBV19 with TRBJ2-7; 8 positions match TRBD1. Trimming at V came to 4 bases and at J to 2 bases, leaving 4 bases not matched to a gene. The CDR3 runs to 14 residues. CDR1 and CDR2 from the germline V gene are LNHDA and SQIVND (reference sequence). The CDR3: CASSTRTGTYEQYF. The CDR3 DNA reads TGTGCCAGTAGTACAAGGACAGGGACCTACGAGCAGTACTTC.

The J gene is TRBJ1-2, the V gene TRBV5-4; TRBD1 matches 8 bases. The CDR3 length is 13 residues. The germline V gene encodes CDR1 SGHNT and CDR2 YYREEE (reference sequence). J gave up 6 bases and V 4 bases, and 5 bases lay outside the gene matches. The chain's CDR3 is CASSHGQGDGYTF. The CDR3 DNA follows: TGTGCCAGCAGCCACGGACAGGGTGATGGCTACACCTTC.

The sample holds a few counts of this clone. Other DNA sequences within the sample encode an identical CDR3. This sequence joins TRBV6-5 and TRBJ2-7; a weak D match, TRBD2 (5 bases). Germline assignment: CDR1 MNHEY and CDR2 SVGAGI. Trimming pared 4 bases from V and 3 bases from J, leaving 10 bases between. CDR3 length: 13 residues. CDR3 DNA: TGTGCCAGCAGTTCGGGGTTGGACTACGAGCAGTACTTC. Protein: CASSSGLDYEQYF.

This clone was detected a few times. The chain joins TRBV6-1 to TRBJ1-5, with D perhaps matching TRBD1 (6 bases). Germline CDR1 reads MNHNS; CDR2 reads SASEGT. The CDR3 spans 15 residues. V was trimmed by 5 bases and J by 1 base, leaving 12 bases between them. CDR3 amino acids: CASSWVGGSNQPQHF. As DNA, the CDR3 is TGTGCCAGCAGTTGGGTAGGGGGAAGCAATCAGCCCCAGCATTTT.

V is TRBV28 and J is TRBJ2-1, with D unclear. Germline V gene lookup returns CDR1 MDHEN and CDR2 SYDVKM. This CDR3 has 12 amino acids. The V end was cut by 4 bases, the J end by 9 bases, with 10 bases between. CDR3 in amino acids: CASSSLSPEQFF. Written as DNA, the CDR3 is TGTGCCAGCAGTTCACTTTCACCTGAGCAGTTCTTC.

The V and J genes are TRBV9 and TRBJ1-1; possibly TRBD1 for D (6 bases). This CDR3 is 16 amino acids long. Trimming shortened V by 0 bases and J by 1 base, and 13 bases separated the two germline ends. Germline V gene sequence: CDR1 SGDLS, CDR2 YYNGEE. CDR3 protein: CASSVVTGSRNTEAFF. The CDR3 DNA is TGTGCCAGCAGCGTAGTTACAGGGTCTAGGAACACTGAAGCTTTCTTT.

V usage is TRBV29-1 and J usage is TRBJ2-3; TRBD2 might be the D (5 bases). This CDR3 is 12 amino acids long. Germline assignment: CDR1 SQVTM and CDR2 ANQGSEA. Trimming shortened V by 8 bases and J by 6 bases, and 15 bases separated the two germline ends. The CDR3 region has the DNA TGCAGCCTCCGAGGAGGTTCGGATACGCAGTATTTT. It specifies CSLRGGSDTQYF.

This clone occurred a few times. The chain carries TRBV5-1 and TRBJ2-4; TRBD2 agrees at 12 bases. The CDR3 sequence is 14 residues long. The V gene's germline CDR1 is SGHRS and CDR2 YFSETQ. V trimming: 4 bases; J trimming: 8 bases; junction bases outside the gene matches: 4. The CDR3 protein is CASSRRTSGDIQYF. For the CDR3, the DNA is TGCGCCAGCAGCCGGCGGACTAGCGGGGACATTCAGTACTTC.

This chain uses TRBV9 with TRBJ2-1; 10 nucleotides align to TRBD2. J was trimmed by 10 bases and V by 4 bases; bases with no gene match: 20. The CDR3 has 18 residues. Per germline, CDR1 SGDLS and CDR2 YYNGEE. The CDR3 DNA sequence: TGTGCCAGCAGCCCGGCACGCTTGGAGCGGGAGGGAGTAGGGGAGCAGTTCTTC. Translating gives CASSPARLEREGVGEQFF.

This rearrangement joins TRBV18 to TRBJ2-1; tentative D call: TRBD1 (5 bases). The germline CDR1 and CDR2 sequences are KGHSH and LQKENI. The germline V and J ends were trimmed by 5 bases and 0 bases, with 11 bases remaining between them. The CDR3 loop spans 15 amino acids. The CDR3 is CASSSRVSSYNEQFF. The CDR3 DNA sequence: TGTGCCAGCTCAAGCAGGGTGAGCTCCTACAATGAGCAGTTCTTC.

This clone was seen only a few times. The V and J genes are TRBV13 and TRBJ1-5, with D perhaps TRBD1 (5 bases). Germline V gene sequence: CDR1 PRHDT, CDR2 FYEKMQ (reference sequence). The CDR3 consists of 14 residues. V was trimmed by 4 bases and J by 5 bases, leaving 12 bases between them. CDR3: CASSYGQRDQPQHF. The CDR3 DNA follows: TGTGCCAGCAGCTACGGACAAAGAGATCAGCCCCAGCATTTT.

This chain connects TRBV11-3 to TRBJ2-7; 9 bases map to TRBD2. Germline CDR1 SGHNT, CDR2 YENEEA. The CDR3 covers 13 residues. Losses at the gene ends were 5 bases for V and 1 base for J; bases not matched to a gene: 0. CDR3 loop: CASSLAGSYEQYF. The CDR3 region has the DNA TGTGCCAGCAGCCTAGCGGGGTCCTACGAGCAGTACTTC.

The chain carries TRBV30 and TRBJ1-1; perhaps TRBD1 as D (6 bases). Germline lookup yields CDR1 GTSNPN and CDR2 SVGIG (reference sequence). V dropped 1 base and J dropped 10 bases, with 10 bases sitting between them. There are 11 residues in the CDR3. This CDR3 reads CAWSEGGAAFF. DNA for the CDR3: TGTGCCTGGAGTGAAGGGGGTGCAGCTTTCTTT.

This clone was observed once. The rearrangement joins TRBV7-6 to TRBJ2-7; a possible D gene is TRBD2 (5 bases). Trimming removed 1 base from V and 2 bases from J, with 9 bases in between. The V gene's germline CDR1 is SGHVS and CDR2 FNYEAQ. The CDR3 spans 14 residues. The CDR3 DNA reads TGTGCCAGCAGCTTAGGAGGGATAGCCTACGAGCAGTACTTC. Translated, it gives CASSLGGIAYEQYF.

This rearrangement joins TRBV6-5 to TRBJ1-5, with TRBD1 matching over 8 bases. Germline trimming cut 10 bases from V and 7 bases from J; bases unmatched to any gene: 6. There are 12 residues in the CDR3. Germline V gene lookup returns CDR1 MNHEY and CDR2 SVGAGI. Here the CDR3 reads CATWTGRQPQHF. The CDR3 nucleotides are TGTGCCACCTGGACAGGGAGGCAGCCCCAGCATTTT.

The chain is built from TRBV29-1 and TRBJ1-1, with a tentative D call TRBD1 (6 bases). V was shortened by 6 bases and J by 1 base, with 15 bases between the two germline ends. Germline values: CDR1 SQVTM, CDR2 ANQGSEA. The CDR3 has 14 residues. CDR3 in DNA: TGCAGCGTCCCATCACGACAGGAGAACACTGAAGCTTTCTTT. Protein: CSVPSRQENTEAFF. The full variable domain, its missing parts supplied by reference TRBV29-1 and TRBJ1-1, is SAVISQKPSRDICQRGTSLTIQCQVDSQVTMMFWYRQQPGQSLTLIATANQGSEATYESGFVIDKFPISRPNLTFSTLTVSNMSPEDSSIYLCSVPSRQENTEAFFGQGTRLTVV.

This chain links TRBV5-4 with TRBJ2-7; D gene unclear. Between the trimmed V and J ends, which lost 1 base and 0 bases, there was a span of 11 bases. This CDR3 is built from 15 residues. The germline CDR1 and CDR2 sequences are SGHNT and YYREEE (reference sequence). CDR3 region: CASSLLGRSSYEQYF. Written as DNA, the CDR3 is TGTGCCAGCAGCTTGTTGGGCAGGTCCTCCTACGAGCAGTACTTC.

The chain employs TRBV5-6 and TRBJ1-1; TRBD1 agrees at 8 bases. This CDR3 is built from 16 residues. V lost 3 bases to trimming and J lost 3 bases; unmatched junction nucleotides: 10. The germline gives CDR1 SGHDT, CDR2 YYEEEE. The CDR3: CASSYRRTGFHTEAFF. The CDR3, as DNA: TGTGCCAGCAGCTACCGGAGGACAGGGTTCCACACTGAAGCTTTCTTT.

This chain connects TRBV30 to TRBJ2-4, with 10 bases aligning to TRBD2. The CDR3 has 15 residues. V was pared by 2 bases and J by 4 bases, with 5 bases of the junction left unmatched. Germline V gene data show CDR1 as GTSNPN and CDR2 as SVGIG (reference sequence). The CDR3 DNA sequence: TGTGCCTGGAGTCTCACTAGCGGGATTAAAAACATTCAGTACTTC. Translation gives CAWSLTSGIKNIQYF.

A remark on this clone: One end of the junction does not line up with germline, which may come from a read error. The CDR3 region is CSSSLKGAEQYF. In DNA form, the CDR3 reads TGTTCCAGCAGCTTAAAGGGGGCCGAGCAGTACTTC. V gene TRBV7-9 combines with J gene TRBJ2-7; 7 bases align to TRBD1. The V gene's germline CDR1 is SEHNR and CDR2 FQNEAQ (reference sequence). This CDR3 comprises 12 residues.

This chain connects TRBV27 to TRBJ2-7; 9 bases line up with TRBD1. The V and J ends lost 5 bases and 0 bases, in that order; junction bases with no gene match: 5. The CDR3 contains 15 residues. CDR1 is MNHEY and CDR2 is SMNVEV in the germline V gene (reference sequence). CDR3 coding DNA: TGTGCCAGCAGTCTGACGGGACAGGGCTCCTACGAGCAGTACTTC. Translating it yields CASSLTGQGSYEQYF.

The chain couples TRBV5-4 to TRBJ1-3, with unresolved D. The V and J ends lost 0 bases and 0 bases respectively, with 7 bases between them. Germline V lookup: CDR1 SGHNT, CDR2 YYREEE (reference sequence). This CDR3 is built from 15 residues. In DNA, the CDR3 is TGTGCCAGCAGCTTGGCCCAGGACTCTGGAAACACCATATATTTT. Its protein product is CASSLAQDSGNTIYF.

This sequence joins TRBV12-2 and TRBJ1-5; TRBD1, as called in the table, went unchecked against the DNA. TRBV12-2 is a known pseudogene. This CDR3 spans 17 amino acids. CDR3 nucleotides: TGTGCAAGTCGCCCACGCTGCAGGGAAGGTGTCAATCAGCCCCAGCATTTT. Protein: CASRPRCREGVNQPQHF.

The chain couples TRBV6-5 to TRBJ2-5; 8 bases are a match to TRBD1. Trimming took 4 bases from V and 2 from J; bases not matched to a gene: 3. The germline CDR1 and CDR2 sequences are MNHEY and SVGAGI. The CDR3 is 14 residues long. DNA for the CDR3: TGTGCCAGCAGTTCCAGGGGGCGTCAAGAGACCCAGTACTTC. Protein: CASSSRGRQETQYF.